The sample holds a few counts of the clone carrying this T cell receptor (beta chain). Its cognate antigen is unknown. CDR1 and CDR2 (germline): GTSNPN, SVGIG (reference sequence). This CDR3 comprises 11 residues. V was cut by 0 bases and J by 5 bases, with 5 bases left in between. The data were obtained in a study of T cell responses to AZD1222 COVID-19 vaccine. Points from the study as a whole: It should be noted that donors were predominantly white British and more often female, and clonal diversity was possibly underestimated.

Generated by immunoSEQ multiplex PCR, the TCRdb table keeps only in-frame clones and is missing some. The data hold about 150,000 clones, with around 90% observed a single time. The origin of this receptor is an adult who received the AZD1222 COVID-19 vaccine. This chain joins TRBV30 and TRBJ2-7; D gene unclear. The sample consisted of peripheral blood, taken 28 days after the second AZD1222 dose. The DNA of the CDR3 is TGTGCCTGGAGTGTAATGAACGAGCAGTACTTC. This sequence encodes CAWSVMNEQYF. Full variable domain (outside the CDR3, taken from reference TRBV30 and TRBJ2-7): SQTIHQWPATLVQPVGSPLSLECTVEGTSNPNLYWYRQAAGRGLQLLFYSVGIGQISSEVPQNLSASRPQDRQFILSSKKLLLSDSGFYLCAWSVMNEQYFGPGTRLTVT.